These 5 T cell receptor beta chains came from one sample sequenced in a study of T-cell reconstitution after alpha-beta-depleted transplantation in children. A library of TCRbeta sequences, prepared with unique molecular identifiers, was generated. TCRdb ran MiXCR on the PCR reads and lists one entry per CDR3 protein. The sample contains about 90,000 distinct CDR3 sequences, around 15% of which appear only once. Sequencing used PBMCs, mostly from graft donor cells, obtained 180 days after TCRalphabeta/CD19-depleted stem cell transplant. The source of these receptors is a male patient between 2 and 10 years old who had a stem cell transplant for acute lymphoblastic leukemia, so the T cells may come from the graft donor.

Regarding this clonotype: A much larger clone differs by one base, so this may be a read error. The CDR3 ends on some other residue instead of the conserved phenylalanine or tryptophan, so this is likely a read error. The DNA for the CDR3 is TGTGCCAGCAGCTTACCTAGGGGTACTAGCGGGGGGACAGGGACAGATACGCAGTATCTT. This codes for CASSLPRGTSGGTGTDTQYL. The chain has TRBV11-2 and TRBJ2-3, with 12 bases aligning to TRBD2. CDR1 is SGHAT and CDR2 is FQNNGV in the germline V gene. The CDR3 sequence is 20 residues long. Trimming took 2 bases from V and 3 from J; bases not matched to a gene: 15.

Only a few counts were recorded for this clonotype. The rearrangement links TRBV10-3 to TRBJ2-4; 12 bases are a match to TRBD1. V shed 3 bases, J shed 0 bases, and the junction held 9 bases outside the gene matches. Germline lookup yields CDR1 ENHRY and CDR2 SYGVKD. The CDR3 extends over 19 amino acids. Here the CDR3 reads CAISDPGTGGPRAKNIQYF. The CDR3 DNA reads TGTGCCATCAGTGACCCCGGGACAGGGGGCCCTCGAGCCAAAAACATTCAGTACTTC.

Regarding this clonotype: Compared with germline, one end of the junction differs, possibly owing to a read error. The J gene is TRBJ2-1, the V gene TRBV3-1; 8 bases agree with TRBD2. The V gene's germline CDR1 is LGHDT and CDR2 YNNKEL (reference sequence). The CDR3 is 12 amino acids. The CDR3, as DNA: TGTGCCAGCAGCGATAGCGGGGCGTCCCGGCTCTTC. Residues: CASSDSGASRLF.

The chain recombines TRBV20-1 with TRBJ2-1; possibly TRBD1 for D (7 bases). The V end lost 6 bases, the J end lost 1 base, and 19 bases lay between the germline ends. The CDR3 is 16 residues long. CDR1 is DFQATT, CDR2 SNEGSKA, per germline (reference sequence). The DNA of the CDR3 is TGCAGTGCCAGGGGGAGGTCGGGGGAGTCCTACAATGAGCAGTTCTTC. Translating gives CSARGRSGESYNEQFF.

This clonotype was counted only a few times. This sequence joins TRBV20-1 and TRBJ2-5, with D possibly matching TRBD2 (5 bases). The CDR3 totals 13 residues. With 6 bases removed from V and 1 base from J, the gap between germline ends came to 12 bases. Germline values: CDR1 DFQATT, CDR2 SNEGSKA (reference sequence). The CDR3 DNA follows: TGCAGTGCCTCACCGGACTCCCAAGAGACCCAGTACTTC. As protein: CSASPDSQETQYF.